This T cell receptor (beta chain) was found in a study of breast tumors, draining lymph nodes, adjacent tissues. The CDR3 has 20 residues. V dropped 4 bases and J dropped 0; count of bases not matched to a gene: 12. Germline-derived CDR1 and CDR2 are LGHNA and YNFKEQ. This clonotype was found a few times. TCRdb ran MiXCR on the multiplex PCR reads and lists one entry per CDR3 protein. Here the sample spans approximately 180,000 distinct CDR3 sequences, more than 25% being singletons. Axillary draining lymph nodes of breast cancer patients supplied the node samples. The receptor was derived from a female donor with breast cancer. Some clones in this sample may be carry-over from other donors' samples. The rearrangement joins TRBV4-2 to TRBJ2-1, with 13 bases fitting TRBD2. What was sequenced was axillary lymph node tissue. The DNA of the CDR3 is TGTGCCAGCAGCCTGCCGCCGGGACTAGCGGGGTCGAGCTCCTACAATGAGCAGTTCTTC. Protein: CASSLPPGLAGSSSYNEQFF.